This T cell receptor beta chain appears in the sequencing data of a study of PD-L1 blockade in urothelial cancer. Overall study: About nine tenths of the roughly 30 patients were men whose urothelial cancer was bladder-origin.

As for this clone: The antigen remains undetermined.

Germline V gene data show CDR1 as SGHNT and CDR2 as YENEEA. The CDR3 consists of 15 residues. V lost 5 bases and J 7 bases, leaving 19 bases between the germline ends. Profiled with immunoSEQ multiplex PCR; TCRdb holds only in-frame clones, not every one. This sample has 50,000 or so clones, with over 75% found just once. Study-level findings and limits: Where pretreatment blood TCR clonality fell below the median, better survival was predicted.

The chain carries TRBV11-3 and TRBJ2-3, with D perhaps TRBD1 (6 bases). The sequenced sample was PBMCs, obtained around atezolizumab (anti-PD-L1) treatment. The receptor's source is a man in his forties with urothelial cancer. CDR3 bases: TGTGCCAGCAGCCCGACCCCTCAACAGGGAAATACGCAGTATTTT. Residues: CASSPTPQQGNTQYF. The full variable domain, with the rest looked up from reference TRBV11-3 and TRBJ2-3, is EAGVVQSPRYKIIEKKQPVAFWCNPISGHNTLYWYLQNLGQGPELLIRYENEEAVDDSQLPKDRFSAERLKGVDSTLKIQPAELGDSAVYLCASSPTPQQGNTQYFGPGTRLTVL.